These 24 T cell receptor beta chains were all obtained from the same sample, sequenced in a study of blood T cell repertoires in COVID-19. Repertoires were generated with immunoSEQ multiplex PCR, while TCRdb's copy carries only in-frame clones and drops some. The table includes some 29,000 clones, 89% detected once. The sample was peripheral blood. The source of these receptors is a human donor in a cohort sampled during active COVID-19.

This clone appeared a single time. The chain joins TRBV11-3 to TRBJ2-3; 12 bases are shared with TRBD2. Germline lookup yields CDR1 SGHNT and CDR2 YENEEA. The V and J ends lost 3 bases and 3 bases, in that order; junction bases with no gene match: 16. The CDR3 is made up of 20 amino acids. CDR3 in amino acids: CASSFRVGTRLAGETDTQYF. The CDR3 coding sequence is TGTGCCAGCAGCTTTCGCGTGGGGACACGACTAGCGGGGGAGACAGATACGCAGTATTTT.

The genes are TRBV19 and TRBJ1-1; D is possibly TRBD1 (6 bases). CDR3 size: 14 residues. Germline V CDR1 and CDR2: LNHDA, SQIVND (reference sequence). V was pared by 5 bases and J by 7 bases, with 17 bases between. CDR3 region: CASSPLRDKNEAFF. In nucleotides, the CDR3 is TGTGCCAGTAGTCCCCTTAGGGACAAAAATGAAGCTTTCTTT. Drawing the rest from reference TRBV19 and TRBJ1-1, the complete variable domain is DGGITQSPKYLFRKEGQNVTLSCEQNLNHDAMYWYRQDPGQGLRLIYYSQIVNDFQKGDIAEGYSVSREKKESFPLTVTSAQKNPTAFYLCASSPLRDKNEAFFGQGTRLTVV.

This chain uses TRBV7-6 with TRBJ2-2; D is uncertain. The CDR3 contains 16 residues. Per the germline V gene, CDR1 is SGHVS and CDR2 is FNYEAQ. The V end was cut by 1 base, the J end by 2 bases, with 11 bases between. The CDR3: CASSLVLGSNTGELFF. CDR3 sequence (DNA): TGTGCCAGCAGCTTAGTTCTTGGCAGTAACACCGGGGAGCTGTTTTTT. The whole variable domain, filled in from reference TRBV7-6 and TRBJ2-2, reads GAGVSQSPRYKVTKRGQDVALRCDPISGHVSLYWYRQALGQGPEFLTYFNYEAQQDKSGLPNDRFSAERPEGSISTLTIQRTEQRDSAMYRCASSLVLGSNTGELFFGEGSRLTVL.

The rearrangement uses TRBV29-1 and TRBJ2-5; TRBD2 agrees at 10 bases. Germline V gene lookup returns CDR1 SQVTM and CDR2 ANQGSEA. The junction had 7 bases not matched to a gene; V was cut back by 7 bases and J by 5 bases. This CDR3 contains 13 residues. CDR3 nucleotide sequence: TGCAGCGGGCGAGAACTAGCGGGGGAGACCCAGTACTTC. This codes for CSGRELAGETQYF.

This clone was seen just once. The rearrangement joins TRBV12-3 or TRBV12-4 to TRBJ1-5; TRBD1 is a possible D gene (6 bases). Trimming removed 5 bases from V and 6 bases from J, with 8 bases in between. The CDR3 covers 12 residues. The CDR3 sequence is CASSPQGQPQHF. The CDR3 nucleotides read TGTGCCAGCAGTCCACAGGGTCAGCCCCAGCATTTT.

The chain uses TRBV24-1 and TRBJ2-1, with 7 bases matching TRBD1. The CDR3 covers 13 residues. The V gene end was trimmed by 5 bases and the J gene end by 10 bases; junction bases not matched to a gene: 7. Germline V lookup: CDR1 KGHDR, CDR2 SFDVKD. The CDR3 sequence: CATSGTGFGEQFF. The CDR3 DNA sequence: TGTGCCACCAGTGGGACAGGATTTGGGGAGCAGTTCTTC.

The V and J genes are TRBV6-1 and TRBJ1-5; 9 positions agree with TRBD1. This CDR3 has 16 residues. The ends lost 3 bases at V and 4 bases at J; junction bases unmatched: 7. Per germline, CDR1 MNHNS and CDR2 SASEGT. The CDR3 DNA is TGTGCCAGCAGTGAGGGACAGGGCCCGTTGAATCAGCCCCAGCATTTT. This codes for CASSEGQGPLNQPQHF.

The V and J genes are TRBV6-6 and TRBJ1-3; D gene uncertain. This CDR3 has 12 amino acids. V was trimmed by 2 bases and J by 11 bases, leaving 10 bases between them. The germline V gene encodes CDR1 MNHNY and CDR2 SVGAGI (reference sequence). CDR3: CASSYGEGAIYF. Here the CDR3 DNA reads TGTGCCAGCAGTTACGGGGAGGGAGCCATATATTTT.

This clone was recorded once. The rearrangement joins TRBV4-3 to TRBJ1-1, with 7 positions matching TRBD1. CDR3 length: 15 residues. V trimming: 4 bases; J trimming: 0 bases; junction bases outside the gene matches: 5. The germline gives CDR1 LGHNA, CDR2 YSLEER. Here the CDR3 DNA reads TGCGCCAGCAGCCCAGAAAGGGGGCTGAACACTGAAGCTTTCTTT. This sequence encodes CASSPERGLNTEAFF.

This chain uses TRBV7-2 with TRBJ1-2; 7 nucleotides match TRBD1. The V segment lost 3 bases and the J segment 10 bases; nucleotides outside the gene matches: 17. Germline V lookup: CDR1 SGHTA, CDR2 FQGNSA. The CDR3 covers 16 residues. The CDR3 reads CASSFSMGRGASDYTF. CDR3 coding DNA: TGTGCCAGCAGCTTTAGTATGGGCAGGGGGGCGAGTGACTACACCTTC.

The gene calls are TRBV15 and TRBJ2-2, with D maybe TRBD1 (5 bases). V dropped 2 bases and J dropped 6 bases, with 7 bases sitting between them. Germline CDR1 is LNHNV and CDR2 is YYDKDF (reference sequence). The CDR3 is 13 residues long. The CDR3 sequence is CATSRQGSGELFF. The CDR3 DNA reads TGTGCCACCAGCAGACAGGGTTCCGGGGAGCTGTTTTTT.

The rearrangement uses TRBV3-1 (or the pseudogene TRBV3-2) and TRBJ2-5; unclear D gene. The CDR3 is 13 amino acids. Germline V gene sequence: CDR1 LGHDT, CDR2 YNNKEL (reference sequence). Trimming shortened V by 2 bases and J by 1 base, and 5 bases separated the two germline ends. CDR3 amino acids: CASSQTSQETQYF. The CDR3 nucleotides read TGTGCCAGCAGCCAAACTTCCCAAGAGACCCAGTACTTC.

This clone was observed once. The CDR3 spells CASSLGVQGNSNSPLHF. DNA for the CDR3: TGCGCCAGCAGCTTGGGAGTACAGGGCAATTCTAATTCACCCCTCCACTTT. The gene calls are TRBV5-1 and TRBJ1-6, with D possibly TRBD1 on 6 matching bases. With 0 bases removed from V and 6 bases from J, the gap between germline ends came to 16 bases. Germline values: CDR1 SGHRS, CDR2 YFSETQ. The CDR3 extends over 17 amino acids. Together with reference TRBV5-1 and TRBJ1-6, the CDR3 gives the full variable domain: KAGVTQTPRYLIKTRGQQVTLSCSPISGHRSVSWYQQTPGQGLQFLFEYFSETQRNKGNFPGRFSGRQFSNSRSEMNVSTLELGDSALYLCASSLGVQGNSNSPLHFGNGTRLTVT.

The J gene is TRBJ1-2, the V gene TRBV7-2; the match to TRBD1 covers 9 bases. With 4 bases clipped from V and 2 bases from J, the junction kept 5 bases outside the gene matches. Per the germline V gene, CDR1 is SGHTA and CDR2 is FQGNSA. CDR3 size: 15 residues. The CDR3 spells CASSSRTGANYGYTF. CDR3 nucleotide sequence: TGTGCCAGCAGCTCGAGGACAGGGGCCAACTATGGCTACACCTTC.

The chain links TRBV9 to TRBJ2-2, with 8 bases identical to TRBD2. The V gene end was trimmed by 2 bases and the J gene end by 1 base; junction bases not matched to a gene: 4. There are 16 residues in the CDR3. CDR1 and CDR2 (germline): SGDLS, YYNGEE. The DNA for the CDR3 is TGTGCCAGCAGCGTCAGCGGGGGCTTGAACACCGGGGAGCTGTTTTTT. Translated: CASSVSGGLNTGELFF.

The chain's CDR3 is CASRAYGAEGNQPQHF. The DNA for the CDR3 is TGTGCCAGCAGGGCCTATGGCGCGGAGGGCAATCAGCCCCAGCATTTT. The chain uses TRBV6-6 and TRBJ1-5, with D hard to call. CDR3 length: 16 residues. The germline V gene has CDR1 MNHNY and CDR2 SVGAGI (reference sequence). V lost 6 bases and J lost 2, with 17 bases in between.

V and J are TRBV4-1 and TRBJ1-1; 10 bases match TRBD1. V lost 4 bases to trimming and J lost 4 bases; unmatched junction nucleotides: 12. Germline V lookup: CDR1 MGHRA, CDR2 YSYEKL. The CDR3 spans 17 residues. CDR3 in DNA: TGCGCCAGCAGCCGCGACAGGGGGCCATTTTACGGCACTGAAGCTTTCTTT. It yields the protein CASSRDRGPFYGTEAFF.

The genes are TRBV2 and TRBJ2-5; perhaps TRBD2 as D (6 bases). Trimming stripped 7 bases from V and 3 bases from J, with 18 bases between. CDR1 is SNHLY, CDR2 FYNNEI, per germline. The CDR3 runs to 15 residues. CDR3 in DNA: TGTGCCAGCAACCCTCCGGGACTCCTAAAAGAGACCCAGTACTTC. This translates into CASNPPGLLKETQYF.

The V gene is TRBV12-3 or TRBV12-4, the J gene TRBJ2-3, with 8 bases that match TRBD1. J was trimmed by 10 bases and V by 5 bases; bases with no gene match: 8. The CDR3 contains 13 residues. The CDR3 spells CASSRGQGSSQYF. Written as DNA, the CDR3 is TGTGCCAGCAGTCGCGGACAGGGTTCATCGCAGTATTTT.

The chain employs TRBV5-6 and TRBJ1-2; tentative D call: TRBD1 (5 bases). Trimming removed 3 bases from V and 6 bases from J, with 12 bases in between. This CDR3 spans 13 amino acids. The germline CDR1 and CDR2 sequences are SGHDT and YYEEEE. CDR3 sequence: CASSSTGTDGYTF. For the CDR3, the DNA is TGTGCCAGCAGCTCTACAGGAACCGATGGCTACACCTTC.

The J gene is TRBJ2-3, the V gene TRBV7-2; 11 bases agree with TRBD2. Unmatched junction bases numbered 3, after V lost 7 bases and J lost 6 bases. Germline values: CDR1 SGHTA, CDR2 FQGNSA. CDR3 length: 13 amino acids. CDR3 DNA: TGTGCCAGCATTAGCGGGGGGGCTGATACGCAGTATTTT. Translation: CASISGGADTQYF.

This chain joins TRBV4-1 and TRBJ1-2; tentatively, D is TRBD1 (5 bases). Germline CDR1 MGHRA, CDR2 YSYEKL. This CDR3 comprises 13 residues. Trimming cost V 2 bases and J 8 bases, with 12 bases left between them. In nucleotides, the CDR3 is TGCGCCAGCAGCCAATCAGGGAACGGCGGCTACACCTTC. Translated, it gives CASSQSGNGGYTF.

V is TRBV18 and J is TRBJ1-5; 10 positions agree with TRBD1. With 6 bases clipped from V and 3 bases from J, the junction kept 5 bases outside the gene matches. The CDR3 length is 15 residues. CDR1 and CDR2 from the germline V gene are KGHSH and LQKENI. CDR3 sequence: CASSPGTGVNQPQHF. The CDR3 coding sequence is TGTGCCAGCTCCCCAGGGACAGGGGTCAATCAGCCCCAGCATTTT.

The J gene is TRBJ1-2, the V gene TRBV5-5; 8 positions agree with TRBD1. The germline V gene encodes CDR1 SGHKS and CDR2 YYEKEE (reference sequence). V dropped 2 bases and J dropped 3; count of bases not matched to a gene: 6. This CDR3 region has 15 residues. The CDR3 reads CASSFGQGSYYGYTF. The DNA for the CDR3 is TGTGCCAGCAGCTTTGGACAGGGATCTTACTATGGCTACACCTTC. The entire variable domain, with the rest obtained from reference TRBV5-5 and TRBJ1-2, is as follows: DAGVTQSPTHLIKTRGQQVTLRCSPISGHKSVSWYQQVLGQGPQFIFQYYEKEERGRGNFPDRFSARQFPNYSSELNVNALLLGDSALYLCASSFGQGSYYGYTFGSGTRLTVV.